This T cell receptor beta chain was recorded in a study of type 1 and type 2 diabetes patients. Whole-study context: Donors were type 1 diabetes, type 2 diabetes, or nondiabetic controls. From PBMCs, CD4+ and CD8+ T cells were isolated by magnetic microbeads. Across the study, fewer than 20,000,000 paired-end reads were produced. Study-level results: Type 2 diabetes repertoires were more diverse than type 1 diabetes repertoires.

Germline assignment: CDR1 SNHLY and CDR2 FYNNEI. V was pared by 4 bases and J by 2 bases, with 6 bases between. The CDR3 extends over 12 amino acids. PCR was run on genomic DNA. The TCR beta CDR3 region was amplified using 30 forward and 13 reverse primers. Each CDR3 protein gets one entry after TCRdb re-called the multiplex PCR reads with MiXCR. Seen here are about 290,000 distinct CDR3 sequences, more than 45% observed once, and the top ten hold roughly 13%. This clonotype was detected ten times or more. Its matching antigen is unknown. This chain connects TRBV2 to TRBJ2-7; no definite D call. The sequenced sample was peripheral blood mononuclear cells (PBMCs). The sequence came from a man between 18 and 29 years old with type 2 diabetes. The CDR3 loop reads CASSGQTYEQYF. The CDR3 DNA reads as TGTGCCAGCAGTGGCCAAACCTACGAGCAGTACTTC.